A selection of T cell receptor beta chains follows, all from one sample in a study of T-cell memory formation after mild COVID-19. In TCRdb, the 5' RACE reads were re-called with MiXCR into one record per CDR3 protein. Of 250,000 to 300,000 distinct CDR3 sequences listed, 15% to 20% are singletons. Input material: PBMCs or a T cell subset sorted from them (not recorded which). These receptors all stem from a man younger than 30 who had mild COVID-19 (a few samples of this study predate the infection). Cell type and time point are not known. The CDR3 runs from the conserved cysteine through the conserved F or W. A D gene is named only where the DNA matches it firmly.

>-|TRBV7-9
CASSLNQETQYF
>-|TRBV4-2
CASSQDLRRGQYF
>-|TRBV4-3
CASSQGGGGRDTQYF
>-|TRBV7-9
CASSLVPPGYNSPLHF
>-|TRBV7-6
CASSKGPYSGNTIYF
>-|TRBV4-3
CASSQDEGQPQHF
>TRBD2|TRBV20-1
CSAPAGGPYAEQFF
>-|TRBV7-2
CASTLPGQATSNYGYTF
>TRBD2|TRBV7-2
CASSGSPSGGWNF
>TRBD1|TRBV27
CASSKGALRPDTQYF
>-|TRBV20-1
CSAPKAFF
>-|TRBV15
CATSRDAETQYF
>TRBD1|TRBV7-2
CASSAGQGNEKLFF
>TRBD1|TRBV6-2/TRBV6-3
CASNGQGALFF
>-|TRBV5-4
CASSPGTPYEQYF
>-|TRBV10-1
CASSDRGMLDTQYF
>-|TRBV21-1
CASSSRGIRDRGNQPQHF
>-|TRBV2
CASSRDNSGANVLTF
>TRBD1|TRBV24-1
CATSDSIGQGAFLPGETQYF
>-|TRBV7-2
CASSLGGGPQETQYF
>-|TRBV12-3/TRBV12-4
CASRPSGSYNSPLHF
>TRBD1|TRBV18
CASSRDSQISGNTIYF
>TRBD2|TRBV3-1
CASSPAGGLTDTQYF
>TRBD1|TRBV6-5
CASSKTGRLNTGELFF
>TRBD1|TRBV5-4
CASSGATGYPYEQYF
>TRBD1|TRBV7-6
CASSLRQGRTYEQYF
>-|TRBV4-1
CASSQDSGAEQYF
>-|TRBV19
CASIGESNQPQHF
>-|TRBV4-3
CASSQLDGAGEIQYF
>TRBD1|TRBV10-2
CASMQDRGPSSYEQYF
>TRBD1|TRBV7-2
CASSSGQGVGEQYF
>-|TRBV7-3
CASSLTPGSQPQHF
>-|TRBV2
CASSVEQDYGYTF
>TRBD2|TRBV11-2
CASSLVEGRGEQYF
>-|TRBV7-9
CASSRSQANTEAFF
>TRBD2|TRBV25-1
CASSAPSGGETQYF
>-|TRBV4-3
CASSQDPEPGANEQFF
>-|TRBV6-2/TRBV6-3
CASRPPGLDKNTGELFF
>-|TRBV7-9
CASGTGRTSTDTQYF
>-|TRBV5-1
CASSPPGRDIQYF
>-|TRBV7-2
CASSDPGEPQHF
>-|TRBV7-6
CASSLGALAGGYTF
>-|TRBV5-1
CASSLEEAGTEAFF
>-|TRBV5-4
CASSLAEGHYGYTF
>-|TRBV7-2
CASSQPGNTIYF
>-|TRBV3-1
CASSGAGRTGELFF
>TRBD2|TRBV13
CASSEGTSGGTGELFF
>-|TRBV6-6
CASSWTIITGANEKLFF